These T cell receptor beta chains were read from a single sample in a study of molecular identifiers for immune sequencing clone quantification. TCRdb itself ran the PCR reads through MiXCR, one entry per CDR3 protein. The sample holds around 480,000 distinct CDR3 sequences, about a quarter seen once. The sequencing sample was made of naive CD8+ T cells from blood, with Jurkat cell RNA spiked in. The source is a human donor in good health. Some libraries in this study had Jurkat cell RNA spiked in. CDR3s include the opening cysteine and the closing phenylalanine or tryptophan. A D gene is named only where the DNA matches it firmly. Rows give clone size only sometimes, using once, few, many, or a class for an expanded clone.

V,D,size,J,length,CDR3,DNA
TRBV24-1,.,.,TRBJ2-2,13,CATSDFEVGELFF,TGTGCCACCAGTGATTTCGAGGTCGGGGAGCTGTTTTTT
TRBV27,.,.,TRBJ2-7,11,CASKSGPERYF,TGTGCCAGCAAGTCAGGGCCCGAGCGGTACTTC
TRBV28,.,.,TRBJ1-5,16,CASSPPGQFSNQPQHF,TGTGCCAGCAGCCCTCCCGGACAGTTTAGCAATCAGCCCCAGCATTTT
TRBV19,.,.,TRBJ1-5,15,CASSISTGSNQPQHF,TGTGCCAGTAGTATCTCGACGGGGAGCAATCAGCCCCAGCATTTT
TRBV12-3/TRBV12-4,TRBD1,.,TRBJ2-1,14,CASSITGGRNEQFF,TGTGCCAGCAGTATTACAGGGGGCAGGAATGAGCAGTTCTTC
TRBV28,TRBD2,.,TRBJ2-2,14,CASMPSGSDGELFF,TGTGCCAGCATGCCTAGCGGGAGTGACGGGGAGCTGTTTTTT
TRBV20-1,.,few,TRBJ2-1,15,CSAKPRDFQIDEQFF,TGCAGTGCCAAACCCCGGGACTTCCAAATCGATGAGCAGTTCTTC
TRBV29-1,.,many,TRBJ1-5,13,CSVPTGANQPQHF,TGCAGCGTACCCACGGGAGCCAATCAGCCCCAGCATTTT
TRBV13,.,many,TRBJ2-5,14,CASSLAAPPETQYF,TGTGCCAGCAGCTTAGCCGCACCGCCAGAGACCCAGTACTTC
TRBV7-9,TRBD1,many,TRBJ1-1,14,CASGSTGVNTEAFF,TGTGCCAGCGGATCGACAGGGGTGAACACTGAAGCTTTCTTT
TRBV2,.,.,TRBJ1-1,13,CASSAPMNTEAFF,TGTGCCAGCAGTGCCCCAATGAACACTGAAGCTTTCTTT
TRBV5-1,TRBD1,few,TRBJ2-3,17,CASSPEPGQGPTDTQYF,TGCGCCAGCAGCCCTGAACCGGGACAGGGGCCCACAGATACGCAGTATTTT
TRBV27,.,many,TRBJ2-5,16,CASSPVMAKGGETQYF,TGTGCCAGCAGCCCCGTGATGGCGAAGGGCGGGGAGACCCAGTACTTC
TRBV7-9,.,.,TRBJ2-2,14,CASSATVDTGELFF,TGTGCCAGCAGCGCAACAGTGGACACCGGGGAGCTGTTTTTT
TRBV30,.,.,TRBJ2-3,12,CAWNVLGDTQYF,TGTGCCTGGAATGTACTGGGAGATACGCAGTATTTT
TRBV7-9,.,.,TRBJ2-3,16,CASSPRGAGSTDTQYF,TGTGCCAGCAGCCCTAGGGGAGCAGGGAGCACAGATACGCAGTATTTT
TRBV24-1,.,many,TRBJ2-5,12,CATSDFGETQYF,TGTGCCACCAGTGATTTCGGAGAGACCCAGTACTTC
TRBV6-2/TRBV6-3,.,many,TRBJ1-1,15,CASSYAAELNTEAFF,TGTGCCAGCAGTTACGCGGCGGAACTGAACACTGAAGCTTTCTTT
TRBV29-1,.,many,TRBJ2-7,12,CSVVVTGLEQYF,TGCAGCGTTGTGGTGACAGGCCTCGAGCAGTACTTC
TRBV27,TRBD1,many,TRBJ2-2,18,CASSLPGTGGVNTGELFF,TGTGCCAGCAGTCTCCCCGGGACAGGGGGAGTGAACACCGGGGAGCTGTTTTTT
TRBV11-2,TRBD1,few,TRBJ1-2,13,CASSATGAGGYTF,TGTGCCAGTAGCGCGACAGGGGCGGGTGGCTACACCTTC
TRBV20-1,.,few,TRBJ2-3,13,CSANRRGTDTQYF,TGCAGTGCTAATCGACGGGGCACAGATACGCAGTATTTT
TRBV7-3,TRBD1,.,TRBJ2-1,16,CASSSSPQGDYNEQFF,TGTGCCAGCAGCTCGTCGCCCCAGGGGGACTACAATGAGCAGTTCTTC
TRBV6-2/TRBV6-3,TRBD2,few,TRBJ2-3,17,CASSYSISGSQEDTQYF,TGTGCCAGCAGTTACTCGATTAGCGGGAGTCAGGAAGATACGCAGTATTTT
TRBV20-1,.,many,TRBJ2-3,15,CSAREPLALEDTQYF,TGCAGTGCTAGAGAGCCGCTAGCGTTGGAAGATACGCAGTATTTT
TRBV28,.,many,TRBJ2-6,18,CASSTWGRRSSGANVLTF,TGTGCCAGCAGTACATGGGGGCGACGGAGCTCTGGGGCCAACGTCCTGACTTTC
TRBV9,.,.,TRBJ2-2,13,CASSVYNTGELFF,TGTGCCAGCAGCGTATATAACACCGGGGAGCTGTTTTTT
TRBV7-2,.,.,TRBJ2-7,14,CASSAGTGLDEQYF,TGTGCCAGCAGTGCCGGAACAGGGCTCGACGAGCAGTACTTC
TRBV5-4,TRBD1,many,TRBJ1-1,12,CAWDRVPTEAFF,TGTGCCTGGGACAGGGTTCCCACTGAAGCTTTCTTT
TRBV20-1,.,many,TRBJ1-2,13,CSAARLLQYGYTF,TGCAGTGCTGCCCGACTCCTTCAATATGGCTACACCTTC
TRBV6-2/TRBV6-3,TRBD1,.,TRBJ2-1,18,CASSFRDSDLIHYNEQFF,TGTGCCAGCAGTTTCCGGGACAGCGACCTCATACACTACAATGAGCAGTTCTTC
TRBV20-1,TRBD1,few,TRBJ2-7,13,CSAHGQGAYEQYF,TGCAGTGCCCACGGACAGGGGGCCTACGAGCAGTACTTC
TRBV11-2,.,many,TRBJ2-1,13,CASSLDKGIRMFF,TGTGCCAGCAGCTTAGATAAGGGCATTCGAATGTTCTTC
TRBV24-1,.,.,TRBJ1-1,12,CATSDDDREAFF,TGTGCCACCAGTGATGACGACAGGGAAGCTTTCTTT
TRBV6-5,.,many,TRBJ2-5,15,CASSYDATEQETQYF,TGTGCCAGCAGTTACGATGCGACAGAACAAGAGACCCAGTACTTC
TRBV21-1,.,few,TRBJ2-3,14,CASVASGGPDTQYF,TGTGCCAGCGTGGCTAGCGGGGGGCCAGATACGCAGTATTTT
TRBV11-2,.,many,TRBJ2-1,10,CASSSNEQFF,TGTGCCAGCAGCTCCAATGAGCAGTTCTTC
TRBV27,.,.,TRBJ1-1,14,CASSSSPGTRKTFF,TGTGCCAGCAGTTCCAGTCCCGGGACGAGAAAGACTTTCTTT
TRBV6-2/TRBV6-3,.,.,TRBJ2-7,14,CASSYPARAYEQYF,TGTGCCAGCAGTTACCCGGCCCGAGCCTACGAGCAGTACTTC
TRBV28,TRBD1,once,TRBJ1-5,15,CASSAGQGWTQPQHF,TGTGCCAGCAGTGCGGGACAGGGGTGGACTCAGCCCCAGCATTTT
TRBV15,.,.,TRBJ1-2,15,CATSRDFQGAYGYTF,TGTGCCACCAGCAGAGATTTCCAGGGCGCCTATGGCTACACCTTC
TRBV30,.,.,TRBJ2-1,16,CAWSPRRGPLYNEQFF,TGTGCCTGGAGTCCTCGACGGGGGCCACTCTACAATGAGCAGTTCTTC
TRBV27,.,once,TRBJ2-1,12,CVSSLDHNEQFF,TGTGTCAGCAGTTTAGACCACAATGAGCAGTTCTTC
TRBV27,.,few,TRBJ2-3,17,CASSLNPLADGTDTQYF,TGTGCCAGCAGTTTAAACCCCTTGGCTGACGGCACAGATACGCAGTATTTT
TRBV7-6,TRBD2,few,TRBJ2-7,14,CASSISGTRNEQYF,TGTGCCAGCAGCATTAGCGGGACCCGGAACGAGCAGTACTTC
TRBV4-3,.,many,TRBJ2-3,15,CASSQRTESTDTQYF,TGCGCCAGCAGCCAGCGGACAGAGAGCACAGATACGCAGTATTTT
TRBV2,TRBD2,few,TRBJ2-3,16,CASRQVAGGSTDTQYF,TGTGCCAGCAGGCAAGTAGCGGGCGGTAGCACAGATACGCAGTATTTT
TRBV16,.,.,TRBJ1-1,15,CASSQSYPGGTEAFF,TGTGCCAGCAGCCAATCCTACCCGGGGGGCACTGAAGCTTTCTTT
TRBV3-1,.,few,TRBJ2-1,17,CASSQDGKGYSYNEQFF,TGTGCCAGCAGCCAAGATGGGAAGGGCTACTCCTACAATGAGCAGTTCTTC
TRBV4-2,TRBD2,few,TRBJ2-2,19,CASSQDRLLAGSTTGELFF,TGTGCCAGCAGCCAAGATAGGTTACTAGCGGGGTCAACCACCGGGGAGCTGTTTTTT
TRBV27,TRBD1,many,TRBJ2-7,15,CASSFGTGTPSEQYF,TGTGCCAGCAGTTTTGGGACAGGGACCCCCTCTGAGCAGTACTTC
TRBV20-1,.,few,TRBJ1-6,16,CSARATGLLNNSPLHF,TGCAGTGCTAGAGCAACCGGACTTCTTAATAATTCACCCCTCCACTTT